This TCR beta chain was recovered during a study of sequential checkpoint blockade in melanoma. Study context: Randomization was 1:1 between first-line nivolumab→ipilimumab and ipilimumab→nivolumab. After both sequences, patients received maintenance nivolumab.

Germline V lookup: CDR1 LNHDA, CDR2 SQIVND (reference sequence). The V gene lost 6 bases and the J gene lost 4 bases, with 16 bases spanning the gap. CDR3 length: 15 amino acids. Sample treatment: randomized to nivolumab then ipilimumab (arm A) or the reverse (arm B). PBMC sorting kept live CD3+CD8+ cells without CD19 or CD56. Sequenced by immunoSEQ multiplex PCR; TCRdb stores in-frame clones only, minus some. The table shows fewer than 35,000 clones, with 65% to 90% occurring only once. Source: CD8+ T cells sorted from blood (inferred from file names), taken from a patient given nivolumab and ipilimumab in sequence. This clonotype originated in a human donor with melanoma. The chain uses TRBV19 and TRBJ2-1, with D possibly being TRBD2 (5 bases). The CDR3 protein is CASRGRGLQYNEQFF. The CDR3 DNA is TGTGCCAGTAGGGGGAGAGGACTGCAGTACAATGAGCAGTTCTTC.